A single sample is the source of the 26 T cell receptor beta chains below, sequenced in a study of T cells in women clearing cervical HPV infection (dated by TCRdb to 2016 to 2019). The protocol used for the library was the immunoSEQ multiplex PCR assay. In TCRdb, the immuneACCESS table is reduced to in-frame sequences with V and J assigned. These tables do not hold every clone; where another copy was compared, an unresolved V gene accounts for under half, and the others remain unexplained. The data table for this sample lists roughly 13,000 clones. The ten largest clones capture roughly 9.4% of the sample. The sample comprised blood buffy coat. These receptors were obtained from a woman between 18 and 75 years old with a cervical HPV16 infection that either progressed to CIN3+ or cleared (not recorded which).

The CDR3 reads CASTNQGVALDSPLHF. CDR3 DNA, as far as it was read: TGTGCCAGTACCAACCAGGGGGTCGCCTTGGATTCACCC. The chain uses TRBV19 and TRBJ1-6; 7 positions agree with TRBD1. The sequence runs out 3 residues before the end of the CDR3; the remainder is reconstructed from the germline J gene. CDR1 and CDR2 (germline): LNHDA, SQIVND (reference sequence). Losses at the gene ends were 7 bases for V and 8 bases for J; bases not matched to a gene: 14. The CDR3 covers 16 residues. Based on the CDR3 plus reference TRBV19 and TRBJ1-6, the full variable domain is DGGITQSPKYLFRKEGQNVTLSCEQNLNHDAMYWYRQDPGQGLRLIYYSQIVNDFQKGDIAEGYSVSREKKESFPLTVTSAQKNPTAFYLCASTNQGVALDSPLHFGNGTRLTVT.

About this clone itself: The read is 3 residues too short to cover the CDR3 end, so that end is filled in from the germline J gene. The V call is TRBV5-6, the J call TRBJ1-4; no firm D call. This CDR3 region has 13 residues. CDR1 and CDR2 (germline): SGHDT, YYEEEE. V gave up 7 bases and J gave up 3 bases, with 10 bases separating them. Partial CDR3 DNA: TGTGCCAGCCAAGAGGGCTCTAATGAAAAA. Amino acid sequence: CASQEGSNEK. The whole CDR3 sequence reads CASQEGSNEKLFF.

This clone ranks as medium-sized in terms of frequency. The read gets to within 3 residues of the CDR3 end, and the germline J gene fills in the rest. This chain uses TRBV5-1 with TRBJ1-4, with 9 bases fitting TRBD1. CDR3 size: 16 residues. With 0 bases clipped from V and 7 bases from J, the junction kept 7 bases outside the gene matches. CDR1 is SGHRS and CDR2 is YFSETQ in the germline V gene. CDR3: CASSLGLGTGIEKLFF. The covered CDR3 bases are TGCGCCAGCAGCTTGGGACTGGGGACAGGGATTGAAAAA.

As regards this clone: One junction end does not reproduce the germline sequence, and a read error may be involved. The CDR3 extends 3 residues past the end of the read, so its final part is completed from the germline J gene. This sample includes further DNA sequences coding for the same CDR3. The rearrangement uses TRBV5-1 and TRBJ1-3, with D possibly TRBD1 on 6 matching bases. Germline V gene lookup returns CDR1 SGHRS and CDR2 YFSETQ. The CDR3 contains 14 residues. CDR3 region: CASSENRAGNTIYF. The CDR3 bases that were read are TGCGCCAGCAGCGAAAACAGGGCTGGAAACACA.

With regard to this clone: The sequence runs out 3 residues before the end of the CDR3; the remainder is reconstructed from the germline J gene. This chain links TRBV5-1 with TRBJ1-1; TRBD1 is a possible D gene (5 bases). This CDR3 comprises 14 residues. The V and J ends lost 2 bases and 2 bases respectively, with 10 bases between them. CDR1 and CDR2 (germline): SGHRS, YFSETQ. CDR3 residues: CASSFEGLNTEAFF. The sequenced CDR3 bases are TGCGCCAGCAGCTTCGAGGGACTAAACACTGAA.

To note about this clone: The missing CDR3 end, 3 residues past where the read stops, is filled in from the germline J gene. The chain is built from TRBV7-7 and TRBJ1-3; 7 bases match TRBD1. Germline loops: CDR1 SSHAT, CDR2 FNYEAQ (reference sequence). The CDR3 is 15 residues long. The V segment lost 5 bases and the J segment 0 bases; nucleotides outside the gene matches: 4. Incomplete CDR3 DNA: TGTGCCAGCAGCCCGGACAGGAGCTCTGGAAACACC. Protein sequence: CASSPDRSSGNT. The CDR3 in its entirety is CASSPDRSSGNTIYF.

About this clone: The observed sequence ends 3 residues before the CDR3 terminus, with the missing tail filled in from the germline J gene. V and J are TRBV10-3 and TRBJ2-1; D may be TRBD1 (6 bases). The CDR3 consists of 13 residues. Germline values: CDR1 ENHRY, CDR2 SYGVKD. V dropped 11 bases and J dropped 2 bases, with 13 bases sitting between them. The sequenced part of the CDR3 DNA is TGTGCCGCCACCGGGACAACCTACAATGAG. This codes for CAATGTTYNE. The entire CDR3 is CAATGTTYNEQFF.

Regarding this clone: The observed sequence ends 3 residues before the CDR3 terminus, with the missing tail filled in from the germline J gene. The chain recombines TRBV7-9 with TRBJ1-5; D may be TRBD1 (5 bases). This CDR3 has 14 amino acids. V shed 2 bases and J shed 4 bases, with 9 bases lying between them. Germline lookup yields CDR1 SEHNR and CDR2 FQNEAQ (reference sequence). The CDR3 region is CASSLMTDNQPQHF. CDR3 bases read: TGTGCCAGCAGCTTAATGACAGATAATCAGCCC.

As concerns this clone: The read ends 3 residues early relative to the CDR3; the germline J gene fills the gap. The rearrangement links TRBV6-2 or TRBV6-3 to TRBJ1-2; D remains ambiguous. CDR3 length: 14 residues. Germline assignment: CDR1 MNHEY and CDR2 SVGEGT. V lost 5 bases and J 6 bases, leaving 16 bases between the germline ends. CDR3 DNA, as far as it was read: TGTGCCAGCAGTGCGACCGGGTTTTCGGATGGC. Translating it yields CASSATGFSDG. The full CDR3 protein is CASSATGFSDGYTF.

Remarks on this clone: Read sequence stops 3 residues before the CDR3 end, and the germline J gene provides the missing end. The chain joins TRBV12-3 or TRBV12-4 to TRBJ2-2; no firm D call. The CDR3 is 15 residues long. Trimming cost V 1 base and J 1 base, with 7 bases left between them. The CDR3 loop is CASSLGGGNTGELFF. CDR3 bases read: TGTGCCAGCAGTTTAGGAGGCGGGAACACCGGGGAG.

In the case of this clone: The read terminates 3 residues ahead of where the CDR3 ends, so the germline J gene completes it. This chain uses TRBV6-2 or TRBV6-3 with TRBJ1-2; 8 bases fit TRBD1. Germline V lookup: CDR1 MNHEY, CDR2 SVGEGT. The CDR3 length is 14 residues. CDR3 DNA, as far as it was read: TGTGCCACCACTGTCGGGACAGGCTCCTACGAC. This encodes CATTVGTGSYD. The complete CDR3 reads CATTVGTGSYDYTF.

This clone is identified as medium-sized from frequency. The read gets to within 3 residues of the CDR3 end, and the germline J gene fills in the rest. The chain couples TRBV5-1 to TRBJ1-5; D ambiguous. Germline CDR1 SGHRS, CDR2 YFSETQ. This CDR3 region has 16 residues. V was cut by 4 bases and J by 4 bases, with 18 bases left in between. The sequenced CDR3 bases are TGCGCCAGCAGCCCGGGTAACTACCCACCTAATCAGCCC. Translated: CASSPGNYPPNQP. The CDR3 reads in full as CASSPGNYPPNQPQHF.

A word on this clone: The observed sequence ends 3 residues before the CDR3 terminus, with the missing tail filled in from the germline J gene. This chain joins TRBV19 and TRBJ1-1, with D possibly matching TRBD1 (6 bases). V lost 0 bases and J lost 5, with 19 bases in between. The CDR3 covers 17 residues. Germline V lookup: CDR1 LNHDA, CDR2 SQIVND (reference sequence). The CDR3 bases that were read are TGTGCCAGTAGTATAGATCTGGGCAGGGGAACCGGAACTGAA. It yields the protein CASSIDLGRGTGTE. In full, the CDR3 reads CASSIDLGRGTGTEAFF.

Details on this clone: The CDR3 goes on 3 residues after the read ends, and that part is filled in from the germline J gene. The chain has TRBV6-2 or TRBV6-3 and TRBJ1-5; 8 bases align to TRBD1. Germline V CDR1 and CDR2: MNHEY, SVGEGT. With V trimmed by 6 bases and J by 4 bases, 5 bases remained unmatched. CDR3 length equals 14 residues. CDR3 amino acids: CASRTGGENQPQHF. The part of the CDR3 DNA that was read is TGTGCCAGCAGAACAGGGGGGGAAAATCAGCCC.

A note on this clone: The observed sequence ends 3 residues before the CDR3 terminus, with the missing tail filled in from the germline J gene. The chain is built from TRBV5-1 and TRBJ1-1; no firm D call. The germline V gene encodes CDR1 SGHRS and CDR2 YFSETQ. V shed 1 base and J shed 4 bases, with 11 bases lying between them. This CDR3 spans 14 amino acids. The CDR3 bases that were read are TGCGCCAGCAGCTTGCTTCTGCAGGCCACTGAA. This encodes CASSLLLQATE. The whole CDR3 region reads CASSLLLQATEAFF.

By frequency, this clone is hyperexpanded. The read halts 3 residues ahead of the CDR3 end, with the missing end drawn from the germline J gene. This chain links TRBV29-1 with TRBJ1-1, with 10 bases fitting TRBD1. Trimming took 7 bases from V and 4 from J; bases not matched to a gene: 6. CDR1 is SQVTM and CDR2 is ANQGSEA in the germline V gene. CDR3 size: 13 residues. The CDR3 spells CSAGQGETTEAFF. CDR3 DNA (partial): TGCAGCGCTGGACAGGGGGAGACCACTGAA.

A word on this clone: The missing CDR3 end, 3 residues past where the read stops, is filled in from the germline J gene. The V call is TRBV2, the J call TRBJ1-2, with D perhaps matching TRBD1 (6 bases). Germline CDR1 SNHLY, CDR2 FYNNEI. This CDR3 has 17 amino acids. The part of the CDR3 DNA that was read is TGTGCCAGCAGTGATGGGGTTATGGTCTCAACAGGGAGGGGC. Translation gives CASSDGVMVSTGRG. The whole CDR3 protein is CASSDGVMVSTGRGYTF. Full variable domain (remainder filled in from reference TRBV2 and TRBJ1-2): EPEVTQTPSHQVTQMGQEVILRCVPISNHLYFYWYRQILGQKVEFLVSFYNNEISEKSEIFDDQFSVERPDGSNFTLKIRSTKLEDSAMYFCASSDGVMVSTGRGYTFGSGTRLTVV.

A word on this clone: The read is 3 residues too short to cover the CDR3 end, so that end is filled in from the germline J gene. This rearrangement joins TRBV5-1 to TRBJ1-1; 8 nucleotides line up with TRBD1. The CDR3 consists of 13 residues. Per germline, CDR1 SGHRS and CDR2 YFSETQ. J gave up 7 bases and V 3 bases, and 5 bases lay outside the gene matches. The chain's CDR3 is CASSSGGVIEAFF. The DNA read from the CDR3 is TGCGCCAGCAGCTCAGGGGGCGTGATTGAA.

On this clone: The sequence runs out 3 residues before the end of the CDR3; the remainder is reconstructed from the germline J gene. The chain joins TRBV19 to TRBJ1-1; 9 positions match TRBD1. The CDR3 consists of 14 residues. The trim removed 7 bases at V and 2 bases at J, leaving 5 bases unmatched. Per germline, CDR1 LNHDA and CDR2 SQIVND (reference sequence). The CDR3 DNA, read in part, is TGTGCCAGTATCCGGGACAGGGCTAACACTGAA. Translated: CASIRDRANTE. The entire CDR3 is CASIRDRANTEAFF.

Notes on this clone: With the read ending 3 residues before the CDR3 end, the germline J gene is used to fill in that end. This chain connects TRBV6-2 or TRBV6-3 to TRBJ1-1, with a possible D match to TRBD1 (5 bases). Looked up from germline, CDR1 is MNHEY and CDR2 is SVGEGT. The CDR3 runs 14 residues. The CDR3 here is CASSYQGSYNEAFF. The covered CDR3 bases are TGTGCCAGCAGTTACCAGGGCTCCTACAATGAG.

Comment on this clone: Coverage ceases 3 residues before the CDR3 finishes, and the germline J gene fills in the end. The J gene is TRBJ1-4, the V gene TRBV4-1; D is unclear. Germline CDR1 is MGHRA and CDR2 is YSYEKL. The CDR3 has 15 amino acids. V was trimmed by 0 bases and J by 0 bases, leaving 5 bases between them. The CDR3 is CASSQDYATNEKLFF. CDR3 DNA, as far as it was read: TGCGCCAGCAGCCAAGATTATGCAACTAATGAAAAA.

Concerning this clone itself: The read falls 3 residues short of the CDR3 end, and the missing part is taken from the germline J gene. The chain employs TRBV5-6 and TRBJ2-3, with 8 bases that match TRBD1. This CDR3 comprises 14 residues. Germline-derived CDR1 and CDR2 are SGHDT and YYEEEE. The CDR3 sequence: CASSTPTGVETQYF. CDR3 bases read: TGTGCCAGCAGCACCCCGACAGGGGTGGAGACG.

To note about this clone: The read is 3 residues too short to cover the CDR3 end, so that end is filled in from the germline J gene. V and J are TRBV2 and TRBJ2-3; TRBD2 matches at 8 bases. The germline V gene encodes CDR1 SNHLY and CDR2 FYNNEI. The CDR3 consists of 15 residues. V lost 6 bases and J lost 1; bases outside the gene matches: 6. Incomplete CDR3 DNA: TGTGCCAGCAGCCCGAGAGCGGGGGGCACAGATACG. This sequence encodes CASSPRAGGTDT. The complete CDR3 reads CASSPRAGGTDTQYF.

A note on this clone: The read stops 3 residues short of the end of the CDR3; the missing end is completed from the germline J gene. The V gene is TRBV6-1, the J gene TRBJ1-1, with D hard to call. Germline V CDR1 and CDR2: MNHNS, SASEGT. V lost 1 base to trimming and J lost 1 base, with 10 bases between them. The CDR3 is 15 amino acids. CDR3 DNA, as far as it was read: TGTGCCAGCAGTGAAGATGTCAGGCCGAACACTGAA. It translates to CASSEDVRPNTE. In full, the CDR3 is CASSEDVRPNTEAFF.

On this clone: The CDR3 extends 3 residues past the end of the read, so its final part is completed from the germline J gene. The chain carries TRBV18 and TRBJ2-7; D is unclear. Germline V CDR1 and CDR2: KGHSH, LQKENI. Trimming pared 4 bases from V and 3 bases from J, leaving 10 bases between. The CDR3 extends over 13 amino acids. The part of the CDR3 DNA that was read is TGTGCCAGCTCACGAGGCGGAGACTACGAG. This translates into CASSRGGDYE. The complete CDR3 reads CASSRGGDYEQYF.

As to this clone: With the read ending 3 residues before the CDR3 end, the germline J gene is used to fill in that end. The rearrangement uses TRBV5-1 and TRBJ2-7; the D is unclear. Germline V gene lookup returns CDR1 SGHRS and CDR2 YFSETQ. This CDR3 has 15 residues. The V gene lost 0 bases and the J gene lost 2 bases, with 12 bases spanning the gap. The chain's CDR3 is CASSLGPQVTYEQYF. The part of the CDR3 DNA that was read is TGCGCCAGCAGCTTGGGACCGCAGGTGACCTACGAG.